This T cell receptor (beta chain) was profiled in a study of blood T cell repertoires in COVID-19. Study-wide context: The study drew acute and convalescent COVID-19 samples from the United States, Italy and Spain.

Authors' processing steps: Amplification of reference gene primers was used by the study to estimate nucleated cell counts. The repertoire was sequenced with immunoSEQ multiplex PCR; TCRdb's copy has only in-frame clones and lacks some. The V and J calls and clone size come from that table; D and trimming were worked out from the DNA. The table lists roughly 100,000 clones, 87% of them singletons. V was trimmed by 3 bases and J by 2 bases, leaving 14 bases between them. The CDR3 totals 15 residues. Germline CDR1 MNHNS, CDR2 SASEGT. This chain links TRBV6-1 with TRBJ2-7, with D perhaps TRBD2 (5 bases). This TCR came from a man aged 45 to 65 with active COVID-19. Sequencing used peripheral blood. CDR3 bases: TGTGCCAGCAGTGAGGTTTGGGAGTACACCTACGAGCAGTACTTC. Translation gives CASSEVWEYTYEQYF.